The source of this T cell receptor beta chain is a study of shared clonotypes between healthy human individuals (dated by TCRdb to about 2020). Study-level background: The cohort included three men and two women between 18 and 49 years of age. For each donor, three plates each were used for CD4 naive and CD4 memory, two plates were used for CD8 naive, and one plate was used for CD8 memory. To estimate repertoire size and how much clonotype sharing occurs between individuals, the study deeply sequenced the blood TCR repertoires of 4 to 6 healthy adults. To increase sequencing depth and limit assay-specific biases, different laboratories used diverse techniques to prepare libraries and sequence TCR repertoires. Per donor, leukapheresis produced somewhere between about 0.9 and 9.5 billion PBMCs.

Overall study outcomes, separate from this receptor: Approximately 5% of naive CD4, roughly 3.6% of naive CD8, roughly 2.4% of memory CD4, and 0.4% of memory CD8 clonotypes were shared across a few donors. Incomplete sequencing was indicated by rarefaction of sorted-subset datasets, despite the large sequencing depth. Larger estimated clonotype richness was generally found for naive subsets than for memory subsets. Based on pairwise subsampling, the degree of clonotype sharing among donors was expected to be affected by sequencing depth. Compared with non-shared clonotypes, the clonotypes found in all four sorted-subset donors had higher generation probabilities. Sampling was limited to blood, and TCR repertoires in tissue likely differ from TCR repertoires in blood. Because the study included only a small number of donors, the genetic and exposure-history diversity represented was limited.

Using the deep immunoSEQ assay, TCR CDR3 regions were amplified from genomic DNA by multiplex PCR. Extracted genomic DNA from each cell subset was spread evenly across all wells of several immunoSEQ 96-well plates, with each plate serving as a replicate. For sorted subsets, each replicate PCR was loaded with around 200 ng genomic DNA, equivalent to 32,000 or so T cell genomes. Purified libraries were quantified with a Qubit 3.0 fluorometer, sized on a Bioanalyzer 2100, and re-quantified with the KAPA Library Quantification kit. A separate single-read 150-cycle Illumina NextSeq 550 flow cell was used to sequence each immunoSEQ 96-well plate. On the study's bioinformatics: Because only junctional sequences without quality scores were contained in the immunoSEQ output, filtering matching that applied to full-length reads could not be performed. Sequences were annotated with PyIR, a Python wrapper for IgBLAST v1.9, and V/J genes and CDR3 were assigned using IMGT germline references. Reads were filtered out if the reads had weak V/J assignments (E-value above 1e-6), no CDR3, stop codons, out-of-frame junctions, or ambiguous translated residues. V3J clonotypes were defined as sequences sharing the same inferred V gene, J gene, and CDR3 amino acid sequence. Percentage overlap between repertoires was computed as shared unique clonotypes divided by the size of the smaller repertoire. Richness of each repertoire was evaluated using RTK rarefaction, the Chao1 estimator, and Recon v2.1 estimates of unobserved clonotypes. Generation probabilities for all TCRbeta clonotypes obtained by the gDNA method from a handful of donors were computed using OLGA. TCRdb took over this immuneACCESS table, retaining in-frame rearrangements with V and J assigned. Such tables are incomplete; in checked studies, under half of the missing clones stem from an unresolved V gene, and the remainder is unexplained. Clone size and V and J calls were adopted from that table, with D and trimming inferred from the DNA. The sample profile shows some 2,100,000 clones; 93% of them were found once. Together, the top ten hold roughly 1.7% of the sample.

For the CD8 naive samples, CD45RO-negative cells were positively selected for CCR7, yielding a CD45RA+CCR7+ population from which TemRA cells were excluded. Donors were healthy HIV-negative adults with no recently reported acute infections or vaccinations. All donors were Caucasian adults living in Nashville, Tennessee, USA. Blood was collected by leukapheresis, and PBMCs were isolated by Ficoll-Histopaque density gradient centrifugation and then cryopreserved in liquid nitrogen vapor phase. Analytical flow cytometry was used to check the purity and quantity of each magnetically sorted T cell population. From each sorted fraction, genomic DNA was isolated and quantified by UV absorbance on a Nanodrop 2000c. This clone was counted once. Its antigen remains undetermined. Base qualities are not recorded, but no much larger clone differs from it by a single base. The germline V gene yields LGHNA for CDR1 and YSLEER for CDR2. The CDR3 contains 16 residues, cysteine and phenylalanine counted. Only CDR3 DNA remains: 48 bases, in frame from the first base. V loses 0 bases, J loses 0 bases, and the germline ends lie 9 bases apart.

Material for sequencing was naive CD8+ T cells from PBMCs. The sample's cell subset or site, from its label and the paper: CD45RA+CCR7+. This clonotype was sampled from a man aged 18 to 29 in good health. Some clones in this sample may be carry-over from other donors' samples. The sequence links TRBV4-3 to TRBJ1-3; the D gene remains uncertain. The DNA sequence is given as TGCGCCAGCAGCCAAGAAACGGGCCTCTCTGGAAACACCATATATTTT. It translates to CASSQETGLSGNTIYF.